One T cell receptor (beta chain) is described in this entry. This clone was recorded a few times. The antigen it recognizes is unknown. No per-base quality is available; no much larger clone lies one base away. This sample was included in a study of OX40 agonist ivuxolimab in advanced cancers. For context, the study as a whole: Ivuxolimab was a fully human IgG2 agonistic monoclonal antibody targeting the costimulatory receptor OX40 (CD134). In the dose-escalation cohort, about four fifths of patients were male, and the mean age was roughly 60 years with a range of roughly 20 to 80. Intravenous ivuxolimab was administered to patients every 2 weeks at six dose levels: 0.01, 0.1, 0.3, 1.5, 3 and 10 mg/kg. Patients were allowed to have had prior anti-PD-1, anti-PD-L1 or anti-CTLA-4 therapy, and roughly two fifths of the dose-escalation patients had been treated with checkpoint inhibitors. Peripheral TCRbeta sequencing aimed to test whether ivuxolimab altered TCR sequence diversity and caused clonal T-cell expansion. Partial responses occurred in three dose-escalation patients: two with cutaneous melanoma and one with hepatocellular carcinoma. Of the roughly 51 patients in dose escalation, around 20 had hepatocellular carcinoma, some 15 had melanoma, 9 had renal cell carcinoma and 9 had head and neck cancer. The paper reports the monotherapy dose-escalation portion (N = 52 patients) of the phase I ivuxolimab trial. Points the paper makes about the study in general: The antigen specificity of the peripheral T cells that underwent clonal expansion was not determined. On average, CD8+ T cells showed more expanded clones than CD4+ T cells after ivuxolimab. Low levels of normalized T-cell clonal expansion were also seen in some patients who did not respond. At doses of 0.1 to 3.0 mg/kg, clonal expansion of both CD4+ and CD8+ blood T cells was observed from baseline to week 6. In the 0.1-3.0 mg/kg groups, partial responders had among the lowest normalized peripheral clonal expansion, particularly in CD8+ T cells.

Genomic DNA was isolated from the sorted cells so that the TCRbeta CDR3 region could be sequenced. The immunoSEQ Assay was used for sequencing of TCRbeta CDR3 regions. TCRdb re-hosts the immuneACCESS table, in-frame sequences only. Its copies lack some clones; in the studies checked, an unresolved V gene accounts for under half of them, and the cause for the rest is not known. Present in this sample are approximately 35,000 clones, 65% to 85% of which were seen just once. The ten largest clonotypes hold approximately 12% of the sample. The trial excluded patients who had a history of autoimmune disease or who were on systemic immunosuppression. Peripheral blood for TCR sequencing was drawn from every dose cohort at baseline, at cycle 4 day 1 and at cycle 7 day 1. The samples were taken from a phase I, first-in-human, multicenter, open-label dose-escalation trial of ivuxolimab. Adults with locally advanced or metastatic head and neck squamous cell, hepatocellular, melanoma or renal cell carcinoma were enrolled in the trial. CD4+ and CD8+ T cells were sorted separately from peripheral blood before TCR sequencing.

At the junction V is shortened by 2 bases and J by 1 base; bases outside the gene matches: 2. As encoded in the germline V gene (reference sequence), CDR1 is GTSNPN while CDR2 is SVGIG. Spanning cysteine to phenylalanine, the CDR3 consists of 14 amino acids. Only CDR3 DNA remains: 42 bases, in frame from the first base. The clonotype was recovered from an adult with an advanced solid tumor such as melanoma, head and neck, liver or kidney cancer. Sequencing used CD4+ or CD8+ T cells sorted from blood, obtained in a trial of the OX40 agonist ivuxolimab. The chain couples TRBV30 to TRBJ2-3, and 8 junctional nucleotides match TRBD2. In nucleotides, the sequence is TGTGCCTGGAGTTTAGCGGGGCGCACAGATACGCAGTATTTT. It translates as CAWSLAGRTDTQYF.